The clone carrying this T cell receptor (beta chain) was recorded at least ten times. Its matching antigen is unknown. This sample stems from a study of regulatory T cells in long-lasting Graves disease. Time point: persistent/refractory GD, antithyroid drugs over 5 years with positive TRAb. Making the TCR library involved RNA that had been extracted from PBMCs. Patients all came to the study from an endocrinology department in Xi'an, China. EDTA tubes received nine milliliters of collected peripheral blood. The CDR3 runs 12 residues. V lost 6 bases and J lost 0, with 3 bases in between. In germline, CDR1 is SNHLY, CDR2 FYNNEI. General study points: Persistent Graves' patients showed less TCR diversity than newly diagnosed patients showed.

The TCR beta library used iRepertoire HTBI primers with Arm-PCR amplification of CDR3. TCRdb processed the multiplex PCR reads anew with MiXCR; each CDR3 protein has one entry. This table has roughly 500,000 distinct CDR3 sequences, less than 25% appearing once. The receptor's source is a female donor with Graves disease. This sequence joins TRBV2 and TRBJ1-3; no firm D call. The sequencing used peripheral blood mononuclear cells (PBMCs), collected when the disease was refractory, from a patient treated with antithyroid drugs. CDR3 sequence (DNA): TGTGCCAGCAGGGTCTCTGGAAACACCATATATTTT. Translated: CASRVSGNTIYF. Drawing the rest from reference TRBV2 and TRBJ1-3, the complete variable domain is EPEVTQTPSHQVTQMGQEVILRCVPISNHLYFYWYRQILGQKVEFLVSFYNNEISEKSEIFDDQFSVERPDGSNFTLKIRSTKLEDSAMYFCASRVSGNTIYFGEGSWLTVV.